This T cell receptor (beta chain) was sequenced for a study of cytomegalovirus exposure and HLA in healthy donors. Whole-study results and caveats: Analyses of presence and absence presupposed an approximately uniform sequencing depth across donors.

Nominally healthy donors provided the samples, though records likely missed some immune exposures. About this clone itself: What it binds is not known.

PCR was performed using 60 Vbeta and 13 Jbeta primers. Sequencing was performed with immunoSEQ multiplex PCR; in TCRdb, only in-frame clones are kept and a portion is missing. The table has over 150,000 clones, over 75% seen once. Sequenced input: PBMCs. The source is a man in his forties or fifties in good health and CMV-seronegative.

CDR3 nucleotide sequence: TGTGCCAGCAGCTACGGGACAGGTCAGCCCCAGCATTTT. It yields the protein CASSYGTGQPQHF. This chain connects TRBV27 to TRBJ1-5; 8 nucleotides agree with TRBD1. The V gene's germline CDR1 is MNHEY and CDR2 SMNVEV (reference sequence). V lost 6 bases and J lost 6; bases outside the gene matches: 4. This CDR3 has 13 amino acids.